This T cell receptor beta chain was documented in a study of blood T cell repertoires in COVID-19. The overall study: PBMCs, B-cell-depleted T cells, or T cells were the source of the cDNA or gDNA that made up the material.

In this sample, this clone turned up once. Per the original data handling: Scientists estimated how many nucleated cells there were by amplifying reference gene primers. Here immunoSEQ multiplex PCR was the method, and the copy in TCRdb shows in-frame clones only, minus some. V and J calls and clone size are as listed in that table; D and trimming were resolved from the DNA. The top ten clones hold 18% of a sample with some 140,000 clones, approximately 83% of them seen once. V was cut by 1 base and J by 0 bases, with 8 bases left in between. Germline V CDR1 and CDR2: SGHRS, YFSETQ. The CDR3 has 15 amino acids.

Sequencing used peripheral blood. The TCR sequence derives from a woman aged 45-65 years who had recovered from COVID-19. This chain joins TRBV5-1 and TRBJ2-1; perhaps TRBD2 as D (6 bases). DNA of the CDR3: TGCGCCAGCAGCTTGCTAGCGAGCTCCTACAATGAGCAGTTCTTC. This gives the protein CASSLLASSYNEQFF.